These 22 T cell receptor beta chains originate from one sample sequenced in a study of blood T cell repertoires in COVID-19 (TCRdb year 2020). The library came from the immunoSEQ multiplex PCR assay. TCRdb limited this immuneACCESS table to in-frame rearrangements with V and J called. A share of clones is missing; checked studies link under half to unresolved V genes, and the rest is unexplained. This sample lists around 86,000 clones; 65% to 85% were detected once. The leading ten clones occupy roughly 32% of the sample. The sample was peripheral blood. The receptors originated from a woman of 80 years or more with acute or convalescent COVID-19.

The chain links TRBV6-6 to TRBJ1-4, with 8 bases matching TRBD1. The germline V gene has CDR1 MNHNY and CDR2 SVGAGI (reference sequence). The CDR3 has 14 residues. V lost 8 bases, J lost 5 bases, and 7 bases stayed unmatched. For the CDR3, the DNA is TGTGCCAGCGGACTAACAGGGGGGAATGAAAAACTGTTTTTT. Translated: CASGLTGGNEKLFF.

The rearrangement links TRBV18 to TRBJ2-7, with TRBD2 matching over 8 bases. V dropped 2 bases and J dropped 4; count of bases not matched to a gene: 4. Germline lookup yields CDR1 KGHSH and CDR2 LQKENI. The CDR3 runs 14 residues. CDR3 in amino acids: CASSPTSGQYEQYF. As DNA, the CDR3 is TGTGCCAGCTCACCAACTAGCGGACAATACGAGCAGTACTTC.

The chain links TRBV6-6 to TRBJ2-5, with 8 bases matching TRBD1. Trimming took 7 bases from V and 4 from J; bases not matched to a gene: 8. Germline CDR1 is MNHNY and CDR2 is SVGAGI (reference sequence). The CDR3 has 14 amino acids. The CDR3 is CASTSGTGRETQYF. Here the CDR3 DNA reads TGTGCCAGCACCTCCGGGACAGGAAGAGAGACCCAGTACTTC.

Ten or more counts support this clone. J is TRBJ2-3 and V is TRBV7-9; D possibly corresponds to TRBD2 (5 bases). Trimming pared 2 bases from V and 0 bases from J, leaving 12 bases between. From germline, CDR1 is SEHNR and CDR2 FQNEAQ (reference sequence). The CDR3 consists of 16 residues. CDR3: CASSLLGGTSTDTQYF. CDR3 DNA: TGTGCCAGCAGCTTACTCGGAGGCACTAGCACAGATACGCAGTATTTT.

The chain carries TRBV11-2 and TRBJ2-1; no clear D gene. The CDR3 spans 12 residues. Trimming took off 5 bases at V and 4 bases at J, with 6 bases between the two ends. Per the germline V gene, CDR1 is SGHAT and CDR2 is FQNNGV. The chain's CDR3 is CASSQAYNEQFF. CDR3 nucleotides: TGTGCCAGCAGCCAGGCGTACAATGAGCAGTTCTTC.

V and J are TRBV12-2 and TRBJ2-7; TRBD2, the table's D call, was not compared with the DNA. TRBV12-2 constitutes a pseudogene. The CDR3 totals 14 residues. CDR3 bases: TGTGCAAGTCGCTTAGGGGGACTTCCATACGAGCAGTACTTC. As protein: CASRLGGLPYEQYF.

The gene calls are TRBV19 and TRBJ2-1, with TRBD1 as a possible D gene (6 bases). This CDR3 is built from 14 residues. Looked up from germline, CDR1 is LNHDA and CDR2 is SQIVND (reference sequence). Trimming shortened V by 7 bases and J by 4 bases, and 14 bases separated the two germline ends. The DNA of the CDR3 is TGTGCCAGTACGGCAGGACAGTTATACAATGAGCAGTTCTTC. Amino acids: CASTAGQLYNEQFF.

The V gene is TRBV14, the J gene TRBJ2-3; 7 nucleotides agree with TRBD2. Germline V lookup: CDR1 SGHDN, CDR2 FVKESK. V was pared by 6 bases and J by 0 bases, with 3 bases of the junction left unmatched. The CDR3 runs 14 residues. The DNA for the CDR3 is TGTGCCAGCAGGGGCGGGAGAAGCACAGATACGCAGTATTTT. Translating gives CASRGGRSTDTQYF.

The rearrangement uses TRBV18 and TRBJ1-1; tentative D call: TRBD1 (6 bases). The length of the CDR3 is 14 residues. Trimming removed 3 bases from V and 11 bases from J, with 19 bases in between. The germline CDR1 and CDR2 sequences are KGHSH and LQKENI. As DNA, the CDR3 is TGTGCCAGCTCACCTACAGGGTCTTACGGTCCGGCTTTCTTT. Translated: CASSPTGSYGPAFF.

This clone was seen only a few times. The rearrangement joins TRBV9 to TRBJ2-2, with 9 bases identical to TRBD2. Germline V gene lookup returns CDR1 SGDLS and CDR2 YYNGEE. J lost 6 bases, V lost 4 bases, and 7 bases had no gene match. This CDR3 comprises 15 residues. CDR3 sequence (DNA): TGTGCCAGCAGCCCCTTGGCGGGAGGGTCCGGGGAGCTGTTTTTT. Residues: CASSPLAGGSGELFF. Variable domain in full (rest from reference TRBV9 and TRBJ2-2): DSGVTQTPKHLITATGQRVTLRCSPRSGDLSVYWYQQSLDQGLQFLIQYYNGEERAKGNILERFSAQQFPDLHSELNLSSLELGDSALYFCASSPLAGGSGELFFGEGSRLTVL.

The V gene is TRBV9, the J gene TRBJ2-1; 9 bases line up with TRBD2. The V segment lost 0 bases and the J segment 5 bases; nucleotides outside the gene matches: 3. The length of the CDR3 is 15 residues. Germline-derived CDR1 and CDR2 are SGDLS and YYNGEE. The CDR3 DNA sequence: TGTGCCAGCAGCGTAGAACTAGCGGGCCACAATGAGCAGTTCTTC. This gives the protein CASSVELAGHNEQFF.

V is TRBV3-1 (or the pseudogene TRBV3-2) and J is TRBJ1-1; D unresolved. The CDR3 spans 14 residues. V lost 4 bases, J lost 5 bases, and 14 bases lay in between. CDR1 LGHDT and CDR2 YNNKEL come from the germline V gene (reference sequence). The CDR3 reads CASSPGELLTEAFF. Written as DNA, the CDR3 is TGTGCCAGCAGCCCTGGAGAATTACTAACTGAAGCTTTCTTT.

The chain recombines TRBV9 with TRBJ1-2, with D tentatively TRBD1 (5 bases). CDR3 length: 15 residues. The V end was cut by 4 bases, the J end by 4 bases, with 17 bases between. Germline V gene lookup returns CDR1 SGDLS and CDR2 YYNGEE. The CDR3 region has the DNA TGTGCCAGCAGCCCCCCTTGGGAGGGGCCCTATGGCTACACCTTC. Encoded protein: CASSPPWEGPYGYTF.

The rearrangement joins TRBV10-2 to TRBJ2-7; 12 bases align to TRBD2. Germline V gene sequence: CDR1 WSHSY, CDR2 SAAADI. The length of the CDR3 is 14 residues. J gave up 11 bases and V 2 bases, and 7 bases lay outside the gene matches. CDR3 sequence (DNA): TGCGCCAGCAGTGAGATAGGACTAGCGGGAATTAAGTACTTC. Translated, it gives CASSEIGLAGIKYF.

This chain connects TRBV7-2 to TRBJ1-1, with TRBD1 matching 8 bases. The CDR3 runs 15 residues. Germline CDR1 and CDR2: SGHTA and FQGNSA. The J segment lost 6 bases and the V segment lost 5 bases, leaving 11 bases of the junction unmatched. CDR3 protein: CASSDRGQVYSEAFF. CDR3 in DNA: TGTGCCAGCAGCGATAGGGGACAGGTCTACTCTGAAGCTTTCTTT. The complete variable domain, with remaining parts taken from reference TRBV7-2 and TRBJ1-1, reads GAGVSQSPSNKVTEKGKDVELRCDPISGHTALYWYRQSLGQGLEFLIYFQGNSAPDKSGLPSDRFSAERTGGSVSTLTIQRTQQEDSAVYLCASSDRGQVYSEAFFGQGTRLTVV.

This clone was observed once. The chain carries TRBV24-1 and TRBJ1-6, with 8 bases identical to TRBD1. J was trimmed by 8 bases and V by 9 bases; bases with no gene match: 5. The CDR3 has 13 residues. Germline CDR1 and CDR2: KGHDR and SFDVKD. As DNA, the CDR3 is TGTGCCACCCCCCGACAGGGGCATTCACCCCTCCACTTT. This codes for CATPRQGHSPLHF.

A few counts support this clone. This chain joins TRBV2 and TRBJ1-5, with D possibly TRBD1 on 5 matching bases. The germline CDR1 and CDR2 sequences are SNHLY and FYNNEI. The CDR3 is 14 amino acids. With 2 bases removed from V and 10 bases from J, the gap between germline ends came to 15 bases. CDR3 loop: CASSEWGVGGPQHF. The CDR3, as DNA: TGTGCCAGCAGTGAATGGGGGGTCGGGGGACCCCAGCATTTT.

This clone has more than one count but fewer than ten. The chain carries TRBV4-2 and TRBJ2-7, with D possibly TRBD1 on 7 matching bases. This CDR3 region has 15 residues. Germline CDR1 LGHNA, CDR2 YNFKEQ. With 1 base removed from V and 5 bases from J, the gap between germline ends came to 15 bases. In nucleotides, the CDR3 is TGTGCCAGCAGCCAAGGGAGGAGGGGGCAGGACGAGCAGTACTTC. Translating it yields CASSQGRRGQDEQYF.

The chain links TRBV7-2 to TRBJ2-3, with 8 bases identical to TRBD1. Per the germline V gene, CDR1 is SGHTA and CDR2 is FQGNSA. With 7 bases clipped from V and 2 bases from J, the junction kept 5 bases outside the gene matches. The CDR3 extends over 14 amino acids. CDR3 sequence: CASTRDRFTDTQYF. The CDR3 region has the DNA TGTGCCAGCACCCGGGACAGGTTCACAGATACGCAGTATTTT.

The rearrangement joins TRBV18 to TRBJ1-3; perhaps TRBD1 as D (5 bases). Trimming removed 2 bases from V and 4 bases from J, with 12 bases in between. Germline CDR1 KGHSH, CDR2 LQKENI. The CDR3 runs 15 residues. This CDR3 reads CASSPISGRGNTIYF. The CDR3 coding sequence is TGTGCCAGCTCACCAATCTCAGGGCGAGGAAACACCATATATTTT. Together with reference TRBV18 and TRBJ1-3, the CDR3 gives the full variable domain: NAGVMQNPRHLVRRRGQEARLRCSPMKGHSHVYWYRQLPEEGLKFMVYLQKENIIDESGMPKERFSAEFPKEGPSILRIQQVVRGDSAAYFCASSPISGRGNTIYFGEGSWLTVV.

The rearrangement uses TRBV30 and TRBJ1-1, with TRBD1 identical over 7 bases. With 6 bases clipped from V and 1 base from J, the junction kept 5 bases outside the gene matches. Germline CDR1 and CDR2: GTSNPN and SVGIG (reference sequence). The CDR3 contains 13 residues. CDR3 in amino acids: CACLRTGNTEAFF. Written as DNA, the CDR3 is TGTGCCTGTCTCAGGACAGGGAACACTGAAGCTTTCTTT.

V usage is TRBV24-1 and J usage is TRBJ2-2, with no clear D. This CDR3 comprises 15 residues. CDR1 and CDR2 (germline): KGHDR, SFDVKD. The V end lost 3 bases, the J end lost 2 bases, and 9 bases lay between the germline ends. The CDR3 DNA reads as TGTGCCACCAGTGATGCTGTCAGTAACACCGGGGAGCTGTTTTTT. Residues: CATSDAVSNTGELFF.